Following are 21 T cell receptor beta chains from one sample sequenced in a study of CD4 T cell repertoires in COVID-19. Clones were read by immunoSEQ multiplex PCR, and TCRdb kept only the in-frame ones, dropping some. The sample includes some 71,000 clones, 83% seen only once; the top ten take around 0.6%. The sample was CD4+ T cells from peripheral blood, taken after recovery from COVID-19. Source of these receptors: a human donor who had COVID-19.

This clone was seen more than once but under ten times. The rearrangement uses TRBV30 and TRBJ2-7; D gene ambiguous. CDR1 is GTSNPN, CDR2 SVGIG, per germline (reference sequence). The V end was cut by 0 bases, the J end by 1 base, with 7 bases between. The CDR3 sequence is 13 residues long. This chain's CDR3 is CAWSVWRSYEQYF. In nucleotides, the CDR3 is TGTGCCTGGAGTGTATGGCGTTCCTACGAGCAGTACTTC.

The chain joins TRBV5-8 to TRBJ2-3; TRBD2 aligns across 9 bases. V lost 5 bases to trimming and J lost 4 bases; unmatched junction nucleotides: 11. CDR1 and CDR2 from the germline V gene are SGHTS and YDEGEE. This CDR3 spans 16 amino acids. CDR3 amino acids: CASRGASGEPPDTQYF. In nucleotides, the CDR3 is TGTGCCAGCAGAGGGGCTAGCGGGGAACCTCCAGATACGCAGTATTTT.

The chain has TRBV6-1 and TRBJ1-4; 9 nucleotides align to TRBD1. V gave up 0 bases and J gave up 8 bases; unmatched junction bases: 4. Per the germline V gene, CDR1 is MNHNS and CDR2 is SASEGT. The CDR3 contains 15 residues. Here the CDR3 reads CASSEAGTGREKLFF. DNA of the CDR3: TGTGCCAGCAGTGAAGCGGGGACAGGGAGAGAAAAACTGTTTTTT.

A few counts support this clone. The chain uses TRBV2 and TRBJ1-5; D gene uncertain. CDR3 length equals 13 residues. The V gene lost 4 bases and the J gene lost 4 bases, with 8 bases spanning the gap. The germline V gene encodes CDR1 SNHLY and CDR2 FYNNEI. The CDR3 sequence is CASSGRQNQPQHF. In DNA, the CDR3 is TGTGCCAGCAGTGGACGGCAAAATCAGCCCCAGCATTTT.

J is TRBJ1-2 and V is TRBV6-1; weak D call: TRBD1 (6 bases). V lost 2 bases to trimming and J lost 6 bases, with 13 bases between them. Germline lookup yields CDR1 MNHNS and CDR2 SASEGT. The length of the CDR3 is 14 residues. The chain's CDR3 is CASSEPGGAHGYTF. The CDR3, as DNA: TGTGCCAGCAGTGAACCTGGGGGGGCTCATGGCTACACCTTC.

The chain uses TRBV19 and TRBJ2-6; no definite D call. Germline V gene lookup returns CDR1 LNHDA and CDR2 SQIVND (reference sequence). V dropped 7 bases and J dropped 0 bases, with 4 bases sitting between them. The CDR3 sequence is 13 residues long. The CDR3 nucleotides are TGTGCCAGTAAGCCCTCTGGGGCCAACGTCCTGACTTTC. The encoded protein is CASKPSGANVLTF.

This clone came up once. The rearrangement links TRBV5-1 to TRBJ2-3, with unresolved D. Looked up from germline, CDR1 is SGHRS and CDR2 is YFSETQ. V was shortened by 5 bases and J by 6 bases, with 13 bases between the two germline ends. The CDR3 has 13 amino acids. DNA for the CDR3: TGCGCCAGCAGTTCCTCCCAGGCCGATACGCAGTATTTT. Protein sequence: CASSSSQADTQYF.

This sequence joins TRBV3-1 (or the pseudogene TRBV3-2) and TRBJ2-2, with D hard to call. Deletions cut 2 bases from V and 2 bases from J, with 0 bases between. In germline, CDR1 is LGHDT, CDR2 YNNKEL (reference sequence). The CDR3 is made up of 12 amino acids. CDR3 DNA sequence: TGTGCCAGCAGCCAAAACACCGGGGAGCTGTTTTTT. Residues: CASSQNTGELFF.

This sequence joins TRBV10-1 and TRBJ1-2; D not certain. This CDR3 has 15 residues. Trimming removed 8 bases from V and 4 bases from J, with 20 bases in between. Germline loops: CDR1 WNHNN, CDR2 SYGVQD (reference sequence). The CDR3 reads CASPPGQAFSYGYTF. CDR3 sequence (DNA): TGCGCCAGCCCCCCCGGGCAGGCCTTTTCCTATGGCTACACCTTC.

V gene TRBV5-1 combines with J gene TRBJ2-5, with 13 bases that match TRBD2. The CDR3 totals 15 residues. Trimming took 5 bases from V and 4 from J; bases not matched to a gene: 5. The germline CDR1 and CDR2 sequences are SGHRS and YFSETQ. The CDR3 nucleotides are TGCGCCAGCAGTCGGACTAGCGGGAGAGGAGAGACCCAGTACTTC. It specifies CASSRTSGRGETQYF.

The chain is built from TRBV9 and TRBJ1-2; TRBD1 is a possible D gene (6 bases). Germline values: CDR1 SGDLS, CDR2 YYNGEE. Trimming removed 3 bases from V and 4 bases from J, with 16 bases in between. The CDR3 is 15 amino acids. The CDR3 protein is CASSEGTGFGYGYTF. In DNA form, the CDR3 reads TGTGCCAGCAGCGAGGGAACAGGGTTTGGCTATGGCTACACCTTC.

This clone was seen just once. The gene calls are TRBV7-2 and TRBJ1-1, with D uncertain. V was shortened by 5 bases and J by 1 base, with 11 bases between the two germline ends. The germline gives CDR1 SGHTA, CDR2 FQGNSA. The CDR3 sequence is 14 residues long. The chain's CDR3 is CASSQQRRNTEAFF. Written as DNA, the CDR3 is TGTGCCAGCAGCCAACAACGTAGGAACACTGAAGCTTTCTTT.

This clone was detected only once. This sequence joins TRBV30 and TRBJ2-1, with 7 bases that match TRBD2. The CDR3 length is 15 residues. Per germline, CDR1 GTSNPN and CDR2 SVGIG (reference sequence). The V and J ends lost 7 bases and 0 bases, in that order; junction bases with no gene match: 9. The CDR3 nucleotides are TGTGCCTCGACTCCGGGAGGATCCTCCTACAATGAGCAGTTCTTC. Protein: CASTPGGSSYNEQFF.

V and J are TRBV3-1 (or the pseudogene TRBV3-2) and TRBJ2-7; D remains unclear. Germline CDR1 and CDR2: LGHDT and YNNKEL (reference sequence). There are 14 residues in the CDR3. The germline V and J ends were trimmed by 3 bases and 1 base, with 10 bases remaining between them. DNA for the CDR3: TGTGCCAGCAGCCAGACCCCGGCGTCCTACGAGCAGTACTTC. Its translation is CASSQTPASYEQYF.

The genes are TRBV5-6 and TRBJ1-6; TRBD1 might be the D (5 bases). The length of the CDR3 is 16 residues. Germline V gene lookup returns CDR1 SGHDT and CDR2 YYEEEE. V lost 0 bases and J lost 8, with 15 bases in between. CDR3 loop: CASSLAGGYSYSPLHF. The DNA of the CDR3 is TGTGCCAGCAGCTTGGCCGGGGGGTATAGTTATTCACCCCTCCACTTT.

The chain links TRBV7-6 to TRBJ2-2, with D hard to call. In germline, CDR1 is SGHVS, CDR2 FNYEAQ. Trimming left V 5 bases short and J 0 bases short, with 7 bases between. This CDR3 region has 14 residues. The CDR3 nucleotides are TGTGCCAGCAGCCGTAATTCGAACACCGGGGAGCTGTTTTTT. This gives the protein CASSRNSNTGELFF. The variable domain in full, with the rest retrieved from reference TRBV7-6 and TRBJ2-2, is GAGVSQSPRYKVTKRGQDVALRCDPISGHVSLYWYRQALGQGPEFLTYFNYEAQQDKSGLPNDRFSAERPEGSISTLTIQRTEQRDSAMYRCASSRNSNTGELFFGEGSRLTVL.

The CDR3 protein is CASTKGGRVGYTF. CDR3 DNA sequence: TGTGCCAGCACCAAGGGGGGACGGGTTGGCTACACCTTC. This chain uses TRBV2 with TRBJ1-2, with D perhaps matching TRBD1 (6 bases). Trimming removed 7 bases from V and 7 bases from J, with 16 bases in between. Germline V gene lookup returns CDR1 SNHLY and CDR2 FYNNEI. The CDR3 is made up of 13 amino acids. The full variable domain, completed using reference TRBV2 and TRBJ1-2, is EPEVTQTPSHQVTQMGQEVILRCVPISNHLYFYWYRQILGQKVEFLVSFYNNEISEKSEIFDDQFSVERPDGSNFTLKIRSTKLEDSAMYFCASTKGGRVGYTFGSGTRLTVV.

The chain recombines TRBV29-1 with TRBJ2-1, with D possibly TRBD1 on 6 matching bases. The CDR3 length is 12 residues. CDR1 and CDR2 from the germline V gene are SQVTM and ANQGSEA. Trimming cost V 6 bases and J 8 bases, with 14 bases left between them. This chain's CDR3 is CSVGARDDEQFF. The CDR3 DNA reads as TGCAGCGTGGGGGCGAGGGACGATGAGCAGTTCTTC.

The chain links TRBV11-2 to TRBJ2-7; D remains ambiguous. Germline V CDR1 and CDR2: SGHAT, FQNNGV. Trimming removed 3 bases at V and 3 bases at J, with 12 bases between. This CDR3 is 14 amino acids long. The CDR3 sequence is CASSLGPSYYEQYF. The CDR3 DNA is TGTGCCAGCAGCTTGGGTCCGTCTTACTACGAGCAGTACTTC.

The chain links TRBV5-1 to TRBJ2-7, with D perhaps assigned TRBD1 or TRBD2 (5 bases each). The ends were cut back, 1 base at V and 6 bases at J, with 11 bases in the middle. The CDR3 is 13 amino acids. Germline V lookup: CDR1 SGHRS, CDR2 YFSETQ. CDR3 sequence reads: CASSLLGTPEQYF. The CDR3 DNA reads TGCGCCAGCAGCTTGCTCGGGACCCCCGAGCAGTACTTC.

This rearrangement joins TRBV4-1 to TRBJ1-2; 8 nucleotides align to TRBD1. The junction had 7 bases not matched to a gene; V was cut back by 2 bases and J by 5 bases. Germline assignment: CDR1 MGHRA and CDR2 YSYEKL. The CDR3 runs to 15 residues. The CDR3 DNA reads as TGCGCCAGCAGCCAACAAGCAGGGGGCCCGTATGGCTACACCTTC. Translation gives CASSQQAGGPYGYTF.